The 13 T cell receptor beta chains listed next were all sequenced from one sample in a study of blood T cell repertoires in COVID-19. Generated by immunoSEQ multiplex PCR, the TCRdb table keeps only in-frame clones and is missing some. The sample has about 400,000 clones, about nine tenths seen once. Sample: PBMCs or T cells enriched from blood (not recorded which). The receptor set was obtained from a woman aged 25 to 39 who had recovered from COVID-19.

There are a few counts of this clone. The chain combines TRBV4-2 with TRBJ2-2; maybe TRBD2 (5 bases). Germline values: CDR1 LGHNA, CDR2 YNFKEQ. The CDR3 totals 14 residues. Trimming pared 6 bases from V and 3 bases from J, leaving 11 bases between. This CDR3 is CASRDGVHTGELFF. The CDR3 nucleotides read TGTGCCAGCAGAGACGGGGTACACACCGGGGAGCTGTTTTTT.

V usage is TRBV7-9 and J usage is TRBJ1-5; D remains unclear. CDR3 size: 12 residues. Trimming removed 3 bases at V and 7 bases at J, with 7 bases between. Germline V lookup: CDR1 SEHNR, CDR2 FQNEAQ (reference sequence). Here the CDR3 DNA reads TGTGCCAGCAGCTTCGGTTCCCAGCCCCAGCATTTT. This translates into CASSFGSQPQHF.

This clone was picked up one time. The CDR3 here is CASGQTGTQNTGELFF. The CDR3 DNA follows: TGTGCTAGTGGCCAGACAGGGACTCAGAACACCGGGGAGCTGTTTTTT. The chain joins TRBV12-5 to TRBJ2-2, with D possibly matching TRBD1 (7 bases). V shed 6 bases and J shed 1 base, with 15 bases lying between them. Germline V gene lookup returns CDR1 LGHNT and CDR2 FRNRAP. The CDR3 is 16 residues long.

Only one count was recorded for this clone. V is TRBV2 and J is TRBJ2-5, with D possibly TRBD2 on 6 matching bases. The CDR3 spans 15 residues. The V end was cut by 4 bases, the J end by 3 bases, with 15 bases between. Germline CDR1 reads SNHLY; CDR2 reads FYNNEI. CDR3 sequence reads: CASSGLLAEKETQYF. Written as DNA, the CDR3 is TGTGCCAGCAGTGGACTGTTAGCGGAGAAAGAGACCCAGTACTTC.

V gene TRBV5-4 combines with J gene TRBJ1-4; a weak D match, TRBD1 (6 bases). Germline V CDR1 and CDR2: SGHNT, YYREEE (reference sequence). Trimming cost V 2 bases and J 8 bases, with 13 bases left between them. CDR3 length: 14 residues. The CDR3 nucleotides are TGTGCCAGCAGCTTAAGGGGGGGCGAGGAAAAACTGTTTTTT. Translated, it gives CASSLRGGEEKLFF.

The J gene is TRBJ2-2, the V gene TRBV27, with D tentatively TRBD1 (6 bases). CDR3 length equals 15 residues. Trimming shortened V by 0 bases and J by 7 bases, and 12 bases separated the two germline ends. Germline V gene sequence: CDR1 MNHEY, CDR2 SMNVEV (reference sequence). DNA of the CDR3: TGTGCCAGCAGTTTATCTAAATACAGGGTCGGGGAGCTGTTTTTT. The encoded protein is CASSLSKYRVGELFF.

The chain uses TRBV30 and TRBJ2-7; TRBD1 aligns across 7 bases. The junction had 2 bases not matched to a gene; V was cut back by 4 bases and J by 5 bases. From germline, CDR1 is GTSNPN and CDR2 SVGIG (reference sequence). The CDR3 loop spans 11 amino acids. This chain's CDR3 is CAWNDRDEQYF. The CDR3 DNA sequence: TGTGCCTGGAACGACAGGGACGAGCAGTACTTC.

The chain uses TRBV27 and TRBJ2-1; D is perhaps TRBD1 (7 bases). Germline CDR1 is MNHEY and CDR2 is SMNVEV (reference sequence). There are 13 residues in the CDR3. V gave up 2 bases and J gave up 7 bases, with 9 bases separating them. This CDR3 reads CASSLPGGNEQFF. DNA for the CDR3: TGTGCCAGCAGTTTACCAGGGGGGAATGAGCAGTTCTTC.

The chain uses TRBV11-3 and TRBJ1-3; D gene ambiguous. This CDR3 has 16 residues. Looked up from germline, CDR1 is SGHNT and CDR2 is YENEEA. V was clipped by 2 bases and J by 0 bases, with 11 bases between them. The CDR3 DNA reads TGTGCCAGCAGCTTAAGTTCCGGGAACTCTGGAAACACCATATATTTT. This encodes CASSLSSGNSGNTIYF.

V is TRBV7-9 and J is TRBJ1-5, with D perhaps matching TRBD1 (5 bases). Per the germline V gene, CDR1 is SEHNR and CDR2 is FQNEAQ (reference sequence). The CDR3 totals 14 residues. Trimming stripped 5 bases from V and 9 bases from J, with 17 bases between. The CDR3 region has the DNA TGTGCCAGCAGCCCCCCAGGGTTCAGGGTGCCCCAGCATTTT. Its protein product is CASSPPGFRVPQHF.

This clone was observed a handful of times. The chain has TRBV15 and TRBJ1-2; no firm D call. The germline V gene has CDR1 LNHNV and CDR2 YYDKDF (reference sequence). This CDR3 comprises 14 residues. V dropped 1 base and J dropped 6 bases, with 12 bases sitting between them. The CDR3 loop reads CATSRGGTSHGYTF. The CDR3 nucleotides are TGTGCCACCAGCAGAGGTGGCACCAGTCATGGCTACACCTTC.

In its sample, this clone was seen a few times. CDR3 coding DNA: TGTGCCAGCAGGAGCGGGAGATTCGGGTACAATGAGCAGTTCTTC. Its protein is CASRSGRFGYNEQFF. This chain uses TRBV9 with TRBJ2-1; 8 bases match TRBD2. The CDR3 extends over 15 amino acids. Trimming removed 5 bases from V and 4 bases from J; junction bases left unmatched: 8. Per the germline V gene, CDR1 is SGDLS and CDR2 is YYNGEE.

CDR3 sequence (DNA): TGTGCTAGTGGACAACAACAGGGTAGCAAGCAGTACTTC. Translating gives CASGQQQGSKQYF. The V and J genes are TRBV12-5 and TRBJ2-7; a weak D match, TRBD1 (6 bases). Germline V lookup: CDR1 LGHNT, CDR2 FRNRAP. This CDR3 comprises 13 residues. Trimming cost V 6 bases and J 8 bases, with 17 bases left between them. Full variable domain (outside the CDR3, taken from reference TRBV12-5 and TRBJ2-7): DARVTQTPRHKVTEMGQEVTMRCQPILGHNTVFWYRQTMMQGLELLAYFRNRAPLDDSGMPKDRFSAEMPDATLATLKIQPSEPRDSAVYFCASGQQQGSKQYFGPGTRLTVT.